The clone carrying this TCR beta chain appeared a few times. Its antigen remains unknown. These data belong to a study of T cell repertoires in cytomegalovirus infection. Study-wide background: Public TCR beta signature analysis indicated the presence of both CMV infection and matching HLA type. Overall study results and limits: Cumulative public TCR beta family frequency identified carriers of CMV plus the relevant HLA. Within the response measured ex vivo, HLA-C-restricted CMV-specific TCR beta clonotypes were dominant.

Germline V gives CDR1 SGHRS, CDR2 YFSETQ. Trimming cost V 0 bases and J 8 bases; bases outside gene matches: 7. The CDR3 spans 15 residues. TCRdb independently ran MiXCR on the reads; one entry per CDR3 protein. The data show a few hundred thousand distinct CDR3 sequences, with about 17% seen just once and around 12% held by the top ten. This chain links TRBV5-1 with TRBJ2-1, with 8 positions matching TRBD2. Sequencing was done on a sample of PBMCs. The sequence was obtained from a human donor in good health (CMV status not recorded). Some clones in this sample may be carry-over from other donors' samples. CDR3 sequence reads: CASSLDPGGAYEQFF. In nucleotides, the CDR3 is TGCGCCAGCAGCTTGGACCCCGGGGGGGCGTATGAGCAGTTCTTC.